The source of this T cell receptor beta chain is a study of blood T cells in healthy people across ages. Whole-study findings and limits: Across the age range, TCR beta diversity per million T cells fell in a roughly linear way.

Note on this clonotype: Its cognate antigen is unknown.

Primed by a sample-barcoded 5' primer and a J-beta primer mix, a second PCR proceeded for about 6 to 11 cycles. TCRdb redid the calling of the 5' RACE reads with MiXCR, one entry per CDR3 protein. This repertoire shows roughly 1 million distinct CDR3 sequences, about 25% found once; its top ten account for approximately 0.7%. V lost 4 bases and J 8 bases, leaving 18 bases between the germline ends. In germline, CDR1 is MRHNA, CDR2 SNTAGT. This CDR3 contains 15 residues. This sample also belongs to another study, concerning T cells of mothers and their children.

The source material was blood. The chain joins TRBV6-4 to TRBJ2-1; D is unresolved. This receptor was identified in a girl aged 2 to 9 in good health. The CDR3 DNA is TGTGCCAGCAGTGGAGTAGCTAGTTCAGGCTATGAGCAGTTCTTC. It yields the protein CASSGVASSGYEQFF.